This TCR beta chain was identified in a study of naive and memory T cell subsets. Study-wide points: Gini index rose across naive, CM, EM and EMRA in CD4 and CD8. Especially in CD8 cells, naive repertoires contained a few larger clonotypes, possibly CD45RA-re-expressing memory cells.

The V gene end was trimmed by 0 bases and the J gene end by 4 bases; junction bases not matched to a gene: 5. CDR3 size: 16 residues. Germline values: CDR1 SGHRS, CDR2 YFSETQ. Concerning this clonotype: Its antigen is as yet unknown.

An equimolar mix of two oligonucleotides served as the beta constant-region primer for TRBC1 and TRBC2. Nested alpha and beta constant-region primers with the SP2 primer drove four PCR rounds on ligated cDNA. The cDNA 3' end received a ligated single-stranded oligonucleotide carrying the SP2 primer and a 12-nucleotide UMI. TCRdb passed the UMI-ligation and nested PCR reads through MiXCR, listing each CDR3 protein once. The profile covers roughly 140,000 distinct CDR3 sequences, with under 25% appearing a single time and 0.6% to 0.8% taken by the ten largest. This receptor was taken from a human donor in good health. J is TRBJ1-1 and V is TRBV5-1; 11 nucleotides agree with TRBD1. Specimen: naive CD8+ T cells from blood. CDR3: CASSLVGTGGSTEAFF. The DNA of the CDR3 is TGCGCCAGCAGCTTGGTAGGGACAGGGGGGAGCACTGAAGCTTTCTTT.